The 26 T cell receptor beta chains below were found in one sample sequenced in a study of T cells after yellow fever vaccination. TCRdb analysed the 5' RACE reads with MiXCR anew, one entry per CDR3 protein. This table holds some 69,000 distinct CDR3 sequences, about 6% found once. This material consisted of CD4+ T cells sorted from PBMCs, taken less than 18 days after the first yellow fever vaccination. These receptor sequences come from a man younger than 35 who received the YFV17D yellow fever vaccine.

At least ten counts were recorded for this clonotype. The genes are TRBV5-6 and TRBJ1-6; D unresolved. Germline values: CDR1 SGHDT, CDR2 YYEEEE. Trimming cost V 2 bases and J 8 bases, with 14 bases left between them. There are 15 residues in the CDR3. Written as DNA, the CDR3 is TGTGCCAGCAGCTTCGAGGGCCTCGGGGATTCACCCCTCCACTTT. Translating it yields CASSFEGLGDSPLHF.

About this clonotype: This sequence may be a read error, since a much larger clone differs from it by one base. The genes are TRBV3-1 and TRBJ2-7; possibly TRBD1 for D (6 bases). The CDR3 has 12 residues. V was pared by 6 bases and J by 5 bases, with 11 bases between. Germline V gene sequence: CDR1 LGHDT, CDR2 YNNKEL (reference sequence). The CDR3 protein is CASSPGAHEQYF. The CDR3 coding sequence is TGTGCCAGCAGTCCAGGGGCCCACGAGCAGTACTTC.

This clonotype was seen repeatedly, ten times or more. The chain recombines TRBV5-1 with TRBJ1-1; 7 positions agree with TRBD1. The V segment lost 4 bases and the J segment 3 bases; nucleotides outside the gene matches: 6. The CDR3 has 14 residues. CDR1 is SGHRS and CDR2 is YFSETQ in the germline V gene. CDR3 region: CASSRGQKDTEAFF. The DNA for the CDR3 is TGCGCCAGCAGCAGGGGACAGAAGGACACTGAAGCTTTCTTT. Drawing the rest from reference TRBV5-1 and TRBJ1-1, the complete variable domain is KAGVTQTPRYLIKTRGQQVTLSCSPISGHRSVSWYQQTPGQGLQFLFEYFSETQRNKGNFPGRFSGRQFSNSRSEMNVSTLELGDSALYLCASSRGQKDTEAFFGQGTRLTVV.

This clonotype occurred many times. V and J are TRBV4-1 and TRBJ1-6; the D is unclear. The ends were cut back, 5 bases at V and 9 bases at J, with 8 bases in the middle. The germline CDR1 and CDR2 sequences are MGHRA and YSYEKL. The CDR3 is made up of 12 amino acids. For the CDR3, the DNA is TGCGCCAGCAGCACTGTGGCTTCACCCCTCCACTTT. Translated, it gives CASSTVASPLHF.

This clonotype was observed at least ten times. The gene calls are TRBV7-6 and TRBJ2-1, with 15 bases that match TRBD2. CDR3 length: 18 amino acids. V trimming: 4 bases; J trimming: 1 base; junction bases outside the gene matches: 5. Germline V gene sequence: CDR1 SGHVS, CDR2 FNYEAQ. The DNA of the CDR3 is TGTGCCAGCAGCTCCGGACTAGCGGGGGGGCCGTCCTACAATGAGCAGTTCTTC. It yields the protein CASSSGLAGGPSYNEQFF.

Ten or more counts support this clonotype. The chain combines TRBV12-3 or TRBV12-4 with TRBJ1-2, with D unclear. The CDR3 is made up of 12 amino acids. Trimming took off 2 bases at V and 3 bases at J, with 4 bases between the two ends. The CDR3 is CASSLRHYGYTF. DNA of the CDR3: TGTGCCAGCAGTTTAAGGCACTATGGCTACACCTTC.

This clonotype was observed many times. The chain uses TRBV4-1 and TRBJ1-2; no reliable D call. V was cut by 5 bases and J by 1 base, with 14 bases left in between. The germline V gene encodes CDR1 MGHRA and CDR2 YSYEKL. The CDR3 sequence is 15 residues long. The CDR3 DNA reads TGCGCCAGCAGCTACGTGGTTAGTGTTAACTATGGCTACACCTTC. It is translated as CASSYVVSVNYGYTF.

At least ten counts were recorded for this clonotype. This rearrangement joins TRBV7-2 to TRBJ2-7; 11 nucleotides align to TRBD2. Trimming took 0 bases from V and 7 from J; bases not matched to a gene: 11. Germline CDR1 is SGHTA and CDR2 is FQGNSA. The CDR3 spans 17 residues. The CDR3 bases are TGTGCCAGCAGCTTAGCTCCCTGGGGTAGCGGGGGGGAGGAGCAGTACTTC. Translation: CASSLAPWGSGGEEQYF.

This clonotype was observed at least ten times. The chain recombines TRBV4-3 with TRBJ2-3; D remains ambiguous. Per the germline V gene, CDR1 is LGHNA and CDR2 is YSLEER. Deletions cut 4 bases from V and 1 base from J, with 9 bases between. The CDR3 loop spans 14 amino acids. CDR3 sequence reads: CASSRMTRTDTQYF. The CDR3 bases are TGCGCCAGCAGCCGCATGACTCGCACAGATACGCAGTATTTT.

CDR3 in DNA: TGTGCCAGCAGCTCCCAGGGGGCGGGGTCCGAGCAGTACTTC. This encodes CASSSQGAGSEQYF. V usage is TRBV7-8 and J usage is TRBJ2-7; 8 bases align to TRBD1. V shed 4 bases, J shed 6 bases, and the junction held 8 bases outside the gene matches. The CDR3 runs 14 residues. CDR1 is SGHVS, CDR2 FQNEAQ, per germline. The whole variable domain, filled in from reference TRBV7-8 and TRBJ2-7, reads GAGVSQSPRYKVAKRGQDVALRCDPISGHVSLFWYQQALGQGPEFLTYFQNEAQLDKSGLPSDRFFAERPEGSVSTLKIQRTQQEDSAVYLCASSSQGAGSEQYFGPGTRLTVT.

The sample holds many counts of this clonotype. The V call is TRBV7-9, the J call TRBJ1-1; D unclear. V was pared by 3 bases and J by 6 bases, with 11 bases between. Germline CDR1 reads SEHNR; CDR2 reads FQNEAQ (reference sequence). The CDR3 extends over 13 amino acids. The CDR3 DNA follows: TGTGCCAGCAGCTTCCCCGGCACCCCTGAAGCTTTCTTT. Translation gives CASSFPGTPEAFF.

The chain employs TRBV12-3 or TRBV12-4 and TRBJ1-4, with 9 bases aligning to TRBD1. The trim removed 6 bases at V and 2 bases at J, leaving 10 bases unmatched. CDR3 length equals 17 residues. CDR3 DNA: TGTGCCAGCAGAGAAACAGGGGGCGCAGGGACTAATGAAAAACTGTTTTTT. The encoded protein is CASRETGGAGTNEKLFF.

As concerns this clonotype: Possible read error: a much larger clone is one base away. The V call is TRBV30, the J call TRBJ1-1; TRBD1 is a possible D gene (6 bases). Germline V lookup: CDR1 GTSNPN, CDR2 SVGIG (reference sequence). The CDR3 loop spans 13 amino acids. Trimming took off 1 base at V and 5 bases at J, with 11 bases between the two ends. In DNA form, the CDR3 reads TGTGCCTGGAGTGGAGGGGGGGAGACTGAAGCTTTCTTT. Its protein product is CAWSGGGETEAFF.

This clonotype was counted many times. This rearrangement joins TRBV5-1 to TRBJ1-1; maybe TRBD1 (5 bases). This CDR3 has 14 amino acids. V was cut by 1 base and J by 4 bases, with 11 bases left in between. Germline CDR1 and CDR2: SGHRS and YFSETQ. The CDR3 DNA reads TGCGCCAGCAGCTTGTGGGCAGGGCCCACTGAAGCTTTCTTT. As protein: CASSLWAGPTEAFF.

This clonotype was recorded many times. V is TRBV5-6 and J is TRBJ1-2; D is unresolved. This CDR3 comprises 12 residues. V lost 2 bases, J lost 2 bases, and 4 bases lay in between. CDR1 and CDR2 (germline): SGHDT, YYEEEE. CDR3 in amino acids: CASSFWNYGYTF. CDR3 nucleotide sequence: TGTGCCAGCAGCTTTTGGAACTATGGCTACACCTTC.

This clonotype has a count of ten or more. This chain links TRBV2 with TRBJ2-1, with unresolved D. CDR1 is SNHLY, CDR2 FYNNEI, per germline. Deletions cut 2 bases from V and 6 bases from J, with 8 bases between. The CDR3 is 13 residues long. CDR3 nucleotides: TGTGCCAGCAGTGAATTGGCTACCAATGAGCAGTTCTTC. As protein: CASSELATNEQFF.

This clonotype was observed at least ten times. The chain is built from TRBV6-5 and TRBJ2-3; D unresolved. V shed 2 bases and J shed 3 bases, with 12 bases lying between them. The CDR3 has 15 residues. Germline V gene data show CDR1 as MNHEY and CDR2 as SVGAGI. The CDR3 loop is CASSYTGYGTDTQYF. The DNA of the CDR3 is TGTGCCAGCAGTTACACCGGGTATGGGACAGATACGCAGTATTTT.

Ten or more counts support this clonotype. V usage is TRBV7-2 and J usage is TRBJ1-4; D uncertain. V lost 5 bases and J 0 bases, leaving 10 bases between the germline ends. From germline, CDR1 is SGHTA and CDR2 FQGNSA. The length of the CDR3 is 15 residues. The CDR3 DNA follows: TGTGCCAGCAGCCCACGTCGGGCAACTAATGAAAAACTGTTTTTT. Its translation: CASSPRRATNEKLFF.

Many counts were recorded for this clonotype. The chain uses TRBV7-2 and TRBJ2-5; D is possibly TRBD1 (6 bases). The ends were cut back, 6 bases at V and 6 bases at J, with 17 bases in the middle. Germline CDR1 SGHTA, CDR2 FQGNSA. This CDR3 comprises 14 residues. Here the CDR3 reads CASSVQGGGKTQYF. The CDR3, as DNA: TGTGCCAGCAGTGTACAGGGTGGGGGCAAGACCCAGTACTTC.

At least ten counts were recorded for this clonotype. The chain combines TRBV5-5 with TRBJ2-7; D gene ambiguous. Per germline, CDR1 SGHKS and CDR2 YYEKEE (reference sequence). V was shortened by 0 bases and J by 7 bases, with 8 bases between the two germline ends. This CDR3 comprises 12 residues. CDR3 sequence (DNA): TGTGCCAGCAGCTTGGATGGGCGGGAGCAGTACTTC. It encodes CASSLDGREQYF.

There are many counts of this clonotype. The V and J genes are TRBV12-3 or TRBV12-4 and TRBJ2-4, with 8 bases identical to TRBD1. Losses at the gene ends were 1 base for V and 0 bases for J; bases not matched to a gene: 5. The CDR3 is 17 residues long. CDR3 in DNA: TGTGCCAGCAGTTTAGTCGGACAGGGAATAGCCAAAAACATTCAGTACTTC. Translation gives CASSLVGQGIAKNIQYF.

This clonotype was recorded many times. The genes are TRBV5-1 and TRBJ1-5, with 8 bases lining up with TRBD1. Germline values: CDR1 SGHRS, CDR2 YFSETQ. The CDR3 spans 13 residues. V was clipped by 1 base and J by 10 bases; unmatched bases: 4. CDR3 nucleotide sequence: TGCGCCAGCAGCTTGACAGGGGGGGAACCCCAGCATTTT. As protein: CASSLTGGEPQHF. Full variable domain (rest looked up from reference TRBV5-1 and TRBJ1-5): KAGVTQTPRYLIKTRGQQVTLSCSPISGHRSVSWYQQTPGQGLQFLFEYFSETQRNKGNFPGRFSGRQFSNSRSEMNVSTLELGDSALYLCASSLTGGEPQHFGDGTRLSIL.

This clonotype has at least ten counts. The gene calls are TRBV29-1 and TRBJ2-7, with 9 bases aligning to TRBD1. J lost 1 base, V lost 5 bases, and 3 bases had no gene match. The CDR3 consists of 13 residues. From germline, CDR1 is SQVTM and CDR2 ANQGSEA. CDR3 nucleotides: TGCAGCGTTAGGGACAGGGCTTCCTACGAGCAGTACTTC. It specifies CSVRDRASYEQYF.

This clonotype was counted ten times or more. The chain carries TRBV20-1 and TRBJ2-3; D not resolved. The V and J ends lost 0 bases and 1 base respectively, with 8 bases between them. CDR3 length: 14 residues. Per the germline V gene, CDR1 is DFQATT and CDR2 is SNEGSKA (reference sequence). CDR3 bases: TGCAGTGCTAGAGACCCAGGTCGCACAGATACGCAGTATTTT. This sequence encodes CSARDPGRTDTQYF.

This clonotype was seen ten or more times. The chain couples TRBV5-5 to TRBJ1-5; a weak D match, TRBD1 (5 bases). The germline V gene has CDR1 SGHKS and CDR2 YYEKEE (reference sequence). The V end lost 7 bases, the J end lost 0 bases, and 11 bases lay between the germline ends. The CDR3 spans 14 residues. The CDR3 DNA is TGTGCCAGCGAAGAGGGGCTTAGCAATCAGCCCCAGCATTTT. Translated, it gives CASEEGLSNQPQHF. The entire variable domain, with the rest obtained from reference TRBV5-5 and TRBJ1-5, is as follows: DAGVTQSPTHLIKTRGQQVTLRCSPISGHKSVSWYQQVLGQGPQFIFQYYEKEERGRGNFPDRFSARQFPNYSSELNVNALLLGDSALYLCASEEGLSNQPQHFGDGTRLSIL.

This clonotype was detected many times. The genes are TRBV20-1 and TRBJ2-3, with D perhaps given as TRBD1 or TRBD2 (5 bases each). Germline V gene sequence: CDR1 DFQATT, CDR2 SNEGSKA (reference sequence). V shed 6 bases and J shed 2 bases, with 18 bases lying between them. This CDR3 contains 15 residues. The CDR3: CSAATPGDVTDTQYF. CDR3 bases: TGCAGTGCCGCTACCCCCGGGGACGTCACAGATACGCAGTATTTT.